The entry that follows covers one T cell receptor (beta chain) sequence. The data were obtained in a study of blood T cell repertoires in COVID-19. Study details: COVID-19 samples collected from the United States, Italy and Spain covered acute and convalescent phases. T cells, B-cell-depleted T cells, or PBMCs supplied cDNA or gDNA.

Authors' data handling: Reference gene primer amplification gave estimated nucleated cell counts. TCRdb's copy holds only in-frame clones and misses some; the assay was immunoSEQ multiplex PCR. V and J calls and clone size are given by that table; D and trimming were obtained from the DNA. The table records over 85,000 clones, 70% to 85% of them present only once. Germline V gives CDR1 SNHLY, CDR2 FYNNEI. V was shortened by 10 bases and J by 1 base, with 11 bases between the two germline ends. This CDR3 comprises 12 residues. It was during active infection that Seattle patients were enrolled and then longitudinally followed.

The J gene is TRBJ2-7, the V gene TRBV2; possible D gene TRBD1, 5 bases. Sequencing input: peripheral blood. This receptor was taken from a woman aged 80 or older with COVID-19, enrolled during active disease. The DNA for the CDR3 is TGTGCCACTAGTAGGGGTTCCTACGAGCAGTACTTC. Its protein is CATSRGSYEQYF.